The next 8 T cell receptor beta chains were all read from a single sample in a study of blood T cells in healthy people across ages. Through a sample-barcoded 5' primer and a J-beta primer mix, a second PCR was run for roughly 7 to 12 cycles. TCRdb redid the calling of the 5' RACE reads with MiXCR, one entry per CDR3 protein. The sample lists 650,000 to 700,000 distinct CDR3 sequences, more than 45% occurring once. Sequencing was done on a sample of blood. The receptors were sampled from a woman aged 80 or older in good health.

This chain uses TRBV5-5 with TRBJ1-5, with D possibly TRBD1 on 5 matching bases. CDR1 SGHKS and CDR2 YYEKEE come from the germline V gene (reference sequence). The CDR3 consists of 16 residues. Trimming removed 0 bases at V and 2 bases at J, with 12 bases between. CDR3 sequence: CASSLGLGGGNQPQHF. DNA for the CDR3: TGTGCCAGCAGCTTGGGGCTCGGGGGTGGCAATCAGCCCCAGCATTTT.

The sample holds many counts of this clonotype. The CDR3 DNA reads TGCGCCAGCAGCTGGGGGCCGGGGGCTGACATTCAGTACTTC. This gives the protein CASSWGPGADIQYF. The chain combines TRBV5-1 with TRBJ2-4; D is tentatively TRBD1 or TRBD2 (6 bases each). Looked up from germline, CDR1 is SGHRS and CDR2 is YFSETQ. Trimming stripped 3 bases from V and 8 bases from J, with 15 bases between. CDR3 size: 14 residues.

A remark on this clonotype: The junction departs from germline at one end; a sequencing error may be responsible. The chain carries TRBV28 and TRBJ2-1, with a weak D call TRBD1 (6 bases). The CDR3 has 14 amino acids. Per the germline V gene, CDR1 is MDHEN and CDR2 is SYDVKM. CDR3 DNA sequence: TGTGCCAGCAGCTTATTCGGGACACAGAATGAGCAGTTCTTC. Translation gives CASSLFGTQNEQFF.

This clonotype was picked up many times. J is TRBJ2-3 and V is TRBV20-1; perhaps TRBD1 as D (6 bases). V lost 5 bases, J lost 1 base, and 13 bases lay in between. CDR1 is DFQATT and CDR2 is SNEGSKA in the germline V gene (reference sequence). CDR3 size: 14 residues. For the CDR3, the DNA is TGCAGTGCTTCCCGTCGGACAGGCACAGATACGCAGTATTTT. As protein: CSASRRTGTDTQYF.

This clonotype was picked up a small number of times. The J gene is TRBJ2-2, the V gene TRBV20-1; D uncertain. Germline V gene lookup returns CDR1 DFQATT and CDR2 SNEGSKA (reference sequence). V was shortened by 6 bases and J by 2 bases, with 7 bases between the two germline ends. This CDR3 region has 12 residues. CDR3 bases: TGCAGTGCCCCCGGTAACACCGGGGAGCTGTTTTTT. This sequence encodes CSAPGNTGELFF.

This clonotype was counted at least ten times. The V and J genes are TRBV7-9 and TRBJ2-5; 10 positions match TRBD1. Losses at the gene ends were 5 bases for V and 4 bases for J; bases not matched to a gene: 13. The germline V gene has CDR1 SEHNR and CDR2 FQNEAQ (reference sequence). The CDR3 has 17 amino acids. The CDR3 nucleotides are TGTGCCAGCAGCACGACTTCGCCGGGACAGGGGACAGAGACCCAGTACTTC. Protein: CASSTTSPGQGTETQYF.

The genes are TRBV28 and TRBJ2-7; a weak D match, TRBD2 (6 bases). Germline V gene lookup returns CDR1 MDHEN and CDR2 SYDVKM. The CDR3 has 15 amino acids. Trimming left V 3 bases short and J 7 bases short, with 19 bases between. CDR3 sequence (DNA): TGTGCCAGCAGTTTGGTCCCCGGGAGCTCGTGGGAGCAGTACTTC. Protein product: CASSLVPGSSWEQYF.

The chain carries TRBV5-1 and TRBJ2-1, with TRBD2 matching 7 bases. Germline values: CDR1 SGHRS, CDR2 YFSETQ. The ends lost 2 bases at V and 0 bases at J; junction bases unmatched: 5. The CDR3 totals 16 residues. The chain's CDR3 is CASSFREASSYNEQFF. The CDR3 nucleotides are TGCGCCAGCAGCTTCCGGGAGGCGAGCTCCTACAATGAGCAGTTCTTC.